This TCR beta chain was identified in a study of T-cell reconstitution after alpha-beta-depleted transplantation in children. Study-wide findings and caveats: Several patients had high TCRbeta diversity at day 60; it came from surviving recipient T cells and thymic progenitors. At the one-year point after transplant, T-cell counts and TCRbeta diversity were found to come mostly from T cells that had been newly produced. Reported findings indicate that, about two months after transplant, alpha-beta T cells came from several hundred expanded clones, which were derived from non-depleted graft cells.

This clonotype was seen at least ten times. Its antigen is not known. The CDR3 runs 15 residues. V was clipped by 1 base and J by 0 bases, with 8 bases between them. The V gene's germline CDR1 is MNHEY and CDR2 SVGAGI. The authors prepared the TCRbeta library with unique molecular identifiers. TCRdb reprocessed the PCR reads via MiXCR and lists one record per CDR3 protein. The sample records about 600,000 distinct CDR3 sequences, more than 20% being singletons. This rearrangement joins TRBV6-5 to TRBJ2-3; D is ambiguous. The receptor was isolated from a boy under three years old who had a stem cell transplant for acute myeloid leukemia, so the T cells may come from the graft donor. The sample was PBMCs, mostly from graft donor cells, taken 360 days after TCRalphabeta/CD19-depleted stem cell transplant. DNA of the CDR3: TGTGCCAGCAGTTACTTCCTCGATAGCACAGATACGCAGTATTTT. It codes for CASSYFLDSTDTQYF.